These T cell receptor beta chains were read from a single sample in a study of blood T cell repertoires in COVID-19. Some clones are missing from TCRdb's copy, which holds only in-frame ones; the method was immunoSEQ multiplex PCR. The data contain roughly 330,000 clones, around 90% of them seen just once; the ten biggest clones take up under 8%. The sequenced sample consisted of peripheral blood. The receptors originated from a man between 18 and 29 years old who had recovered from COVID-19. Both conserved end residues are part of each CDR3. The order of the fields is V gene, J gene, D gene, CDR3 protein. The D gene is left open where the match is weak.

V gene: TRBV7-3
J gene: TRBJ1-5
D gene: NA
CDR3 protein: CASSLNPNQPQHF

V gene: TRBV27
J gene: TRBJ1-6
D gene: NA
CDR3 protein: CASRKTENSPLHF

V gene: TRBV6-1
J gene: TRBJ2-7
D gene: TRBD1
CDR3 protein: CASSEIQGAPRYYEQYF

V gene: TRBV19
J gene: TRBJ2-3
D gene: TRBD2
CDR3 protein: CASSRGLAGAGTDTQYF

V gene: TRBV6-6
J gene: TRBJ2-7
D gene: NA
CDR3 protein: CASSLTGISYEQYF

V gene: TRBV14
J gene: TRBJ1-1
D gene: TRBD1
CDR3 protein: CASSPQGAGTEAFF

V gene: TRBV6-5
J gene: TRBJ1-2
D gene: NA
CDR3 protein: CASSYSGQGYGYTF

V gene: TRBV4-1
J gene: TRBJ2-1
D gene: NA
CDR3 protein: CASSQGASEQFF

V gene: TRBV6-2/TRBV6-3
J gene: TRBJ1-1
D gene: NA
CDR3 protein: CASSYAGNTEAFF

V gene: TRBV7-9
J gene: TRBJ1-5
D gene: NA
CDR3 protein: CASSLGASGVNQPQHF

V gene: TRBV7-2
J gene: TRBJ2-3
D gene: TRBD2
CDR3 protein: CASSSPGGPTDTQYF

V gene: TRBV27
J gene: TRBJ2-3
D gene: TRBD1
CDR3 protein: CASSSDRETDTQYF